This T cell receptor beta chain was sequenced during a study of post-analysis software for immune sequencing data. Study-wide context: The courses of disease that were included comprised relapsing-remitting, secondary progressive and progressive-relapsing multiple sclerosis.

Germline lookup yields CDR1 SQVTM and CDR2 ANQGSEA. The CDR3 covers 15 residues. Broader study findings: Comparison with controls showed significantly lower normalized Chao1 diversity in multiple sclerosis patients. Patients used about 5 TRBV segments, including TRBV5-6, TRBV5-1 and TRBV20-1, more often than controls.

This clonotype occurred once. What it binds is unknown. A read error may explain this, as a much larger clone is one base away. The authors incorporated unique molecular identifiers into the TCR beta cDNA libraries. TCRdb re-called the PCR reads through MiXCR, storing one row per CDR3 protein. The sample lists about half a million distinct CDR3 sequences, roughly 34% occurring once. The rearrangement links TRBV29-1 to TRBJ2-4; D may be TRBD1 or TRBD2 (5 bases each). The J call could be wrong; TRBJ2-7 is a better fit for the DNA end. This TCR came from a girl under 18 with multiple sclerosis. The specimen was blood. The CDR3 reads CSVEHGAAGASEQYF. The CDR3 region has the DNA TGCAGCGTTGAACATGGGGCAGCCGGGGCGAGCGAGCAGTACTTC.